This note documents a single TCR beta chain sequence. The data derive from a study of T cell changes during pregnancy in multiple sclerosis. Looked up from germline, CDR1 is LGHNT and CDR2 is FRNRAP. V gave up 2 bases and J gave up 0 bases; unmatched junction bases: 9. This CDR3 comprises 18 residues. Method: immunoSEQ multiplex PCR; TCRdb's copy keeps in-frame clones and lacks some. The table has some 97,000 clones, approximately 92% seen once. The source material was peripheral blood, sampled after pregnancy. This chain uses TRBV12-5 with TRBJ2-7, with 11 bases lining up with TRBD2. The TCR was taken from a female donor with multiple sclerosis, enrolled in a pregnancy study. As DNA, the CDR3 is TGTGCTAGTGGTTTGAGAGCTAGCGGGGGGACCAGCTCCTACGAGCAGTACTTC. It translates to CASGLRASGGTSSYEQYF.